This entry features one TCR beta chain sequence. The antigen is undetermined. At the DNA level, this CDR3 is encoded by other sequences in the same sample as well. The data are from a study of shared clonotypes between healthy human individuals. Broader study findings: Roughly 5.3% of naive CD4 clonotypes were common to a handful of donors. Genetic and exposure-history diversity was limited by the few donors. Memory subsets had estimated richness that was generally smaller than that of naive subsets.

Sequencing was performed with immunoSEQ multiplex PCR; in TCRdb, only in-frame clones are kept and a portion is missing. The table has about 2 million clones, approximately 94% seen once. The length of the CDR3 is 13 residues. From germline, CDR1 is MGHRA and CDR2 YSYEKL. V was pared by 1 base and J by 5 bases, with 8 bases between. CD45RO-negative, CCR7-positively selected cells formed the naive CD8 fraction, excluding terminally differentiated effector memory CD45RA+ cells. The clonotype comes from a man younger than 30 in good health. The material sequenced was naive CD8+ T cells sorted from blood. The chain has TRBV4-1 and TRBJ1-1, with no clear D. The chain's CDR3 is CASSQVSETEAFF. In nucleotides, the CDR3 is TGCGCCAGCAGCCAAGTGTCGGAGACTGAAGCTTTCTTT.